The 17 T cell receptor beta chains given below trace back to one sample, sequenced in a study of low-dose radiotherapy and immunotherapy resistance in tumors. TRAV and TRBV primers primed cDNA for both TCRalpha and TCRbeta. An approximately 19-cycle PCR with a constant-region primer and V-primer adapter amplified TCRs. From the reads, TCRdb called clonotypes with MiXCR, one entry per CDR3 protein. The sample holds tens of thousands of distinct CDR3 sequences, roughly 19% seen once. This sample's time point: after trial treatment. Described treatment: LDRT plus nivolumab, ipilimumab, low-dose cyclophosphamide and aspirin (RACIN trial). The source material was PBMCs, sampled after low-dose radiotherapy plus immunotherapy. All receptors derive from a female donor with ovarian cancer.

A word on this clonotype: Only one base separates this from a far larger clonotype, so it likely reflects a read error. This rearrangement joins TRBV27 to TRBJ1-1, with 8 nucleotides matching TRBD1. The CDR3 loop spans 15 amino acids. Unmatched junction bases numbered 11, after V lost 5 bases and J lost 6 bases. CDR1 is MNHEY and CDR2 is SMNVEV in the germline V gene (reference sequence). CDR3 coding DNA: TGTGCCAGCAGTGACCCGGCCAGGGGGCAAGCTGAAGCTTTCTTT. Protein: CASSDPARGQAEAFF.

This clonotype was found many times. The rearrangement links TRBV6-5 to TRBJ2-3, with TRBD1 matching over 8 bases. From germline, CDR1 is MNHEY and CDR2 SVGAGI. Trimming removed 8 bases from V and 8 bases from J; junction bases left unmatched: 15. CDR3 size: 15 residues. The CDR3 region is CASAELTGVFGTQYF. In nucleotides, the CDR3 is TGTGCCAGCGCCGAACTGACAGGGGTTTTTGGTACGCAGTATTTT.

The table lists this clonotype with many counts. The rearrangement joins TRBV5-4 to TRBJ2-7; possible D gene TRBD2, 7 bases. CDR3 length equals 15 residues. Germline values: CDR1 SGHNT, CDR2 YYREEE (reference sequence). The germline V and J ends were trimmed by 0 bases and 7 bases, with 17 bases remaining between them. CDR3 DNA: TGTGCCAGCAGCTTGGTAGTGGGGGGGCTGAATGAGCAGTACTTC. This codes for CASSLVVGGLNEQYF.

For this clonotype: This likely traces to a read error, being one base from a far larger clone. The J gene is TRBJ2-7, the V gene TRBV23-1, with no clear D. TRBV23-1 is an ORF for which the function is uncertain. This CDR3 spans 14 amino acids. V was pared by 1 base and J by 7 bases, with 14 bases between. CDR3 region: CASSQFRADNEQYF. CDR3 DNA sequence: TGCGCCAGCAGTCAATTTAGGGCCGACAATGAGCAGTACTTC.

Comment on this clonotype: This clone may be a read error of a much larger clone one base away. The gene calls are TRBV3-1 and TRBJ2-1; D is undetermined. This CDR3 comprises 13 residues. Germline values: CDR1 LGHDT, CDR2 YNNKEL (reference sequence). V gave up 0 bases and J gave up 10 bases, with 10 bases separating them. The CDR3 region has the DNA TGTGCCAGCAGCCAAGAGCTATATCACGAGCAGTTCTTC. As protein: CASSQELYHEQFF.

This clonotype was detected ten times or more. V and J are TRBV11-3 and TRBJ2-2; the D gene is possibly TRBD1 (6 bases). Germline CDR1 reads SGHNT; CDR2 reads YENEEA. Trimming stripped 1 base from V and 4 bases from J, with 13 bases between. The CDR3 is 16 residues long. The CDR3, as DNA: TGTGCCAGCAGCTTAGGGGGGACAACCAGCACCGGGGAGCTGTTTTTT. This sequence encodes CASSLGGTTSTGELFF.

As to this clonotype: A far larger clone lies a single base away; this is likely a read error. CDR3 amino acids: CAGSPKMAGGEAFF. The CDR3 DNA reads TGCGCCGGCAGCCCTAAGATGGCCGGGGGTGAAGCTTTCTTT. V gene TRBV5-8 combines with J gene TRBJ1-1; D perhaps matches TRBD1 (5 bases). Germline CDR1 and CDR2: SGHTS and YDEGEE. The length of the CDR3 is 14 residues.

The chain is built from TRBV7-2 and TRBJ1-5; D gene unclear. The V gene's germline CDR1 is SGHTA and CDR2 FQGNSA. The CDR3 extends over 14 amino acids. Deletions cut 5 bases from V and 0 bases from J, with 8 bases between. CDR3 in amino acids: CASSPGYSNQPQHF. In nucleotides, the CDR3 is TGTGCCAGCAGCCCAGGCTATAGCAATCAGCCCCAGCATTTT.

Ten or more counts support this clonotype. The chain employs TRBV5-4 and TRBJ2-2; no firm D call. The V gene's germline CDR1 is SGHNT and CDR2 YYREEE (reference sequence). This CDR3 has 14 amino acids. The V gene lost 7 bases and the J gene lost 5 bases, with 15 bases spanning the gap. The CDR3 DNA is TGTGCCAGCGGCGGACCAGAAAGGACCGGGGAGCTGTTTTTT. As protein: CASGGPERTGELFF. Together with reference TRBV5-4 and TRBJ2-2, the CDR3 gives the full variable domain: ETGVTQSPTHLIKTRGQQVTLRCSSQSGHNTVSWYQQALGQGPQFIFQYYREEENGRGNFPPRFSGLQFPNYSSELNVNALELDDSALYLCASGGPERTGELFFGEGSRLTVL.

The chain recombines TRBV9 with TRBJ2-7, with D tentatively TRBD2 (5 bases). Trimming stripped 1 base from V and 5 bases from J, with 13 bases between. The CDR3 is 14 residues long. Germline values: CDR1 SGDLS, CDR2 YYNGEE. The CDR3 DNA follows: TGTGCCAGCAGCGTAAGTGCAGACGGGGACGAGCAGTACTTC. Its translation is CASSVSADGDEQYF.

This clonotype was observed many times. The genes are TRBV3-1 and TRBJ1-5; D may be TRBD1 (5 bases). This CDR3 contains 19 residues. V lost 1 base and J lost 1, with 20 bases in between. Per germline, CDR1 LGHDT and CDR2 YNNKEL (reference sequence). The CDR3 DNA sequence: TGTGCCAGCAGCCAAGGATTGGGACGGGGCTCCTTCAGCAATCAGCCCCAGCATTTT. It specifies CASSQGLGRGSFSNQPQHF.

Many counts were recorded for this clonotype. The chain joins TRBV6-1 to TRBJ2-2; TRBD2 matches 9 bases. V lost 1 base, J lost 6 bases, and 6 bases stayed unmatched. The CDR3 covers 16 residues. The V gene's germline CDR1 is MNHNS and CDR2 SASEGT. The CDR3 nucleotides are TGTGCCAGCAGTGAAGTCCCGCGGGGGGGCCCCGGGGAGCTGTTTTTT. It yields the protein CASSEVPRGGPGELFF.

This clonotype was seen many times. This chain joins TRBV10-3 and TRBJ2-5, with 7 positions matching TRBD2. Germline V gene lookup returns CDR1 ENHRY and CDR2 SYGVKD. Trimming took 3 bases from V and 5 from J; bases not matched to a gene: 6. The CDR3 has 14 amino acids. CDR3: CAISDPAGKETQYF. CDR3 bases: TGTGCCATCAGTGACCCAGCGGGGAAGGAGACCCAGTACTTC.

In this sample, this clonotype turned up once. The chain uses TRBV7-2 and TRBJ1-4; 7 bases are shared with TRBD1. Germline trimming cut 5 bases from V and 3 bases from J; bases unmatched to any gene: 6. This CDR3 contains 15 residues. From germline, CDR1 is SGHTA and CDR2 FQGNSA. CDR3 sequence reads: CASSPGTAANEKLFF. DNA of the CDR3: TGTGCCAGCAGCCCAGGGACAGCGGCTAATGAAAAACTGTTTTTT.

This clonotype was found many times. J is TRBJ2-7 and V is TRBV20-1, with 8 bases aligning to TRBD1. Per germline, CDR1 DFQATT and CDR2 SNEGSKA (reference sequence). V dropped 8 bases and J dropped 1; count of bases not matched to a gene: 4. There are 12 residues in the CDR3. CDR3 bases: TGCAGTTCGACAGGGGCTTCCTACGAGCAGTACTTC. Residues: CSSTGASYEQYF.

This clonotype was seen many times. The chain is built from TRBV19 and TRBJ2-2; D ambiguous. Trimming took off 0 bases at V and 5 bases at J, with 7 bases between the two ends. Germline values: CDR1 LNHDA, CDR2 SQIVND (reference sequence). There are 14 residues in the CDR3. The CDR3 loop is CASSIDPRTGELFF. In DNA form, the CDR3 reads TGTGCCAGTAGTATAGATCCCCGAACCGGGGAGCTGTTTTTT.

This clonotype has ten or more counts. This chain uses TRBV9 with TRBJ2-7, with D hard to call. The CDR3 length is 13 residues. Deletions cut 0 bases from V and 2 bases from J, with 6 bases between. Germline V CDR1 and CDR2: SGDLS, YYNGEE. CDR3 residues: CASSVALTYEQYF. The CDR3 DNA reads as TGTGCCAGCAGCGTAGCCCTTACCTACGAGCAGTACTTC.